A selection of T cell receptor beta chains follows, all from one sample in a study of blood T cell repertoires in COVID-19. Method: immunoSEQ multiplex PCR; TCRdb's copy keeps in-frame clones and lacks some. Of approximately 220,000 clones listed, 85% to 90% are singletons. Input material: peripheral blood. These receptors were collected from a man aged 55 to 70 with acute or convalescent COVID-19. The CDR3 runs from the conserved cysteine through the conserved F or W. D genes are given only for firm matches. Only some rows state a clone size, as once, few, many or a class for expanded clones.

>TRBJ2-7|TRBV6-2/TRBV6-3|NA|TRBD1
CASSRQGTGNMGEQYF
TGTGCCAGCAGCCGCCAAGGGACAGGGAATATGGGCGAGCAGTACTTC
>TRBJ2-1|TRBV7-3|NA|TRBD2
CASSLNGLAGANEQFF
TGTGCCAGCAGCTTAAATGGACTAGCGGGGGCCAATGAGCAGTTCTTC
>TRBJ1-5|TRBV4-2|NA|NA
CASSQVLNRGNQPQHF
TGTGCCAGCAGCCAAGTCCTAAACCGGGGCAATCAGCCCCAGCATTTT
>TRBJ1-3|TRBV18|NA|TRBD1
CASSPQGDTGNTIYF
TGTGCCAGCTCCCCACAGGGGGACACTGGAAACACCATATATTTT
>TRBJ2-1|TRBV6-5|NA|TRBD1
CASRTGTGNYNEQFF
TGTGCCAGCAGAACCGGGACAGGGAACTACAATGAGCAGTTCTTC
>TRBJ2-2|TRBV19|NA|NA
CASSILGVGQASGELFF
TGTGCCAGTAGTATACTAGGGGTGGGGCAGGCGAGCGGGGAGCTGTTTTTT
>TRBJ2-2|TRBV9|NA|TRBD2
CASSVEAGGPTTTGELFF
TGTGCCAGCAGCGTAGAGGCGGGGGGACCGACTACAACCGGGGAGCTGTTTTTT
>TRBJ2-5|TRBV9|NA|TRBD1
CASSADRGSQYF
TGTGCCAGCAGCGCGGACAGGGGTTCCCAGTACTTC
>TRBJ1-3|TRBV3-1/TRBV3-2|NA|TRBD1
CASSQGLAGGLSGNTIYF
TGTGCCAGCAGCCAAGGTTTGGCAGGGGGCCTCTCTGGAAACACCATATATTTT
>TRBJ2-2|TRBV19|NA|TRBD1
CASSTVPGQGSMSIGELFF
TGTGCCAGTAGTACGGTCCCGGGACAGGGGAGTATGAGTATCGGGGAGCTGTTTTTT
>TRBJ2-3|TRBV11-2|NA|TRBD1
CASSLLDIRDSGSDTQYF
TGTGCCAGCAGCTTACTGGATATCCGGGACAGTGGCTCAGATACGCAGTATTTT
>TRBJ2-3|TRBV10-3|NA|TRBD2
CAISSDYSGGTDTQYF
TGTGCCATCAGTTCTGACTACAGCGGGGGCACAGATACGCAGTATTTT
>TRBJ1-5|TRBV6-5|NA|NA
CASQAGNQPQHF
TGTGCCAGCCAGGCAGGCAATCAGCCCCAGCATTTT
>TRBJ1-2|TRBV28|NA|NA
CASRDIAAADFNYGYTF
TGTGCCAGCAGGGACATAGCGGCCGCGGATTTTAACTATGGCTACACCTTC
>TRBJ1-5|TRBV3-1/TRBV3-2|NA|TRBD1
CASSQVQGGNQPQHF
TGTGCCAGCAGCCAAGTCCAGGGGGGCAATCAGCCCCAGCATTTT
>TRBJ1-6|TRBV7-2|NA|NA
CASSSWEGSPLHF
TGTGCCAGCAGTTCCTGGGAGGGTTCACCCCTCCACTTT
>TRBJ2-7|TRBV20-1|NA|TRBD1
CSASQSDRGLNEQYF
TGCAGTGCTAGTCAATCGGACAGGGGGTTGAACGAGCAGTACTTC
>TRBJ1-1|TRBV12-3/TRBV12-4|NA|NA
CASSSGGGYEAFF
TGTGCCAGCAGTTCCGGGGGGGGCTATGAAGCTTTCTTT
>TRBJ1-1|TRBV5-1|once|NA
CASSLSDTEAFF
TGCGCCAGCAGCTTGTCCGACACTGAAGCTTTCTTT
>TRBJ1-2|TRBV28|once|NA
CASSLVRDWVDGYTF
TGTGCCAGCAGTTTAGTTAGGGACTGGGTGGATGGCTACACCTTC
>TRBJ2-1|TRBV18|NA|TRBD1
CASSPGAGTGYNEQFF
TGTGCCAGCTCACCCGGGGCCGGGACAGGCTACAATGAGCAGTTCTTC
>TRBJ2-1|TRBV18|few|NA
CASSPVTEGSYNEQFF
TGTGCCAGCTCACCGGTGACAGAAGGGTCCTACAATGAGCAGTTCTTC
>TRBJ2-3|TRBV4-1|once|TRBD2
CASSHEAPGTSGEGDTQYF
TGCGCCAGCAGCCACGAGGCTCCCGGGACTAGCGGGGAGGGGGATACGCAGTATTTT
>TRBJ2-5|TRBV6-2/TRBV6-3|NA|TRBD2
CASSYSLAGAGETQYF
TGTGCCAGCAGTTACTCGCTAGCGGGGGCTGGAGAGACCCAGTACTTC
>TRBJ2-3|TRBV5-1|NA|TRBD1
CASSPDRGKDTQYF
TGCGCCAGCAGCCCTGACAGGGGCAAGGATACGCAGTATTTT
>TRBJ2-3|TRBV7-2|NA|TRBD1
CASSLPPGQDSTDTQYF
TGTGCCAGCAGCCTACCGCCGGGACAGGACAGCACAGATACGCAGTATTTT
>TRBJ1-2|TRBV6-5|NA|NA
CASSPLRGVRGYTF
TGTGCCAGCAGTCCCCTCCGGGGGGTTCGAGGCTACACCTTC
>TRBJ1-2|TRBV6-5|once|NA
CASRGQTYGYTF
TGTGCCAGCCGCGGACAGACCTATGGCTACACCTTC
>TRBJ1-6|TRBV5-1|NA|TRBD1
CASSLELGGAGGHF
TGCGCCAGCAGCTTGGAGTTAGGGGGCGCAGGGGGCCACTTT
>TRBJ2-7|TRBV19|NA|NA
CASSIYQGSYEQYF
TGTGCCAGTAGTATATATCAGGGCTCCTACGAGCAGTACTTC
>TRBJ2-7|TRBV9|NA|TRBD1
CASSVGQGAHEQYF
TGTGCCAGCAGCGTAGGTCAGGGGGCCCACGAGCAGTACTTC
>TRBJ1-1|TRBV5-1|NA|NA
CASSLGWTAEAFF
TGCGCCAGCAGCTTGGGCTGGACAGCCGAAGCTTTCTTT
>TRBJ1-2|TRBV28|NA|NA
CASSLWGVGDGYTF
TGTGCCAGCAGCCTCTGGGGGGTCGGCGATGGCTACACCTTC
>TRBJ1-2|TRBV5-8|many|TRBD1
CASSLFQGQYGYTF
TGTGCCAGCAGCTTGTTTCAGGGACAGTATGGCTACACCTTC
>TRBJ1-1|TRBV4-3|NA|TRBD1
CASRRQGRQGRAFF
TGCGCCAGCCGAAGACAGGGGCGTCAAGGTCGGGCTTTCTTT
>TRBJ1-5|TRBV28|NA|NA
CASSPLLAAGNQPQHF
TGTGCCAGCAGCCCCCTTTTGGCGGCCGGCAATCAGCCCCAGCATTTT
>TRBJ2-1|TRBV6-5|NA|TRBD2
CASSYRLAGVGNEQFF
TGTGCCAGCAGTTACCGACTAGCGGGGGTGGGCAATGAGCAGTTCTTC
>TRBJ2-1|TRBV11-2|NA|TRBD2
CASSLDSRTSGGAGEQFF
TGTGCCAGCAGCTTAGATTCACGGACTAGCGGGGGGGCCGGTGAGCAGTTCTTC
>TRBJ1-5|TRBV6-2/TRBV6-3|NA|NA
CASSYSIERGGNQPQHF
TGTGCCAGCAGTTACTCGATAGAAAGGGGTGGTAATCAGCCCCAGCATTTT
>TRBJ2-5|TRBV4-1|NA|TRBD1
CASSQVGDRGETQYF
TGCGCCAGCAGCCAAGTAGGGGACAGGGGGGAGACCCAGTACTTC
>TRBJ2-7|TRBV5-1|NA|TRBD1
CASSLGTGAYEQYF
TGCGCCAGCAGCTTAGGGACAGGGGCCTACGAGCAGTACTTC
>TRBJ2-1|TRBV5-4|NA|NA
CASSLVPGGYNEQFF
TGTGCCAGCAGCTTGGTGCCCGGGGGTTACAATGAGCAGTTCTTC
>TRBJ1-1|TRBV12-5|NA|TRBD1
CASSGQGVIGEAFF
TGTGCTAGCTCGGGACAGGGGGTGATCGGTGAGGCTTTCTTT
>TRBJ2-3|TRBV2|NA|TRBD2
CASSEVCGLAVSLCTQYF
TGTGCCAGCAGTGAAGTGTGTGGACTAGCGGTGTCATTATGCACGCAGTATTTT
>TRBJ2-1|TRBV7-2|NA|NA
CASSQHSLNEQFF
TGTGCCAGCAGCCAACATAGCTTAAATGAGCAGTTCTTC
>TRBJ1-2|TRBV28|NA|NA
CASSSVGRPLGGYTF
TGTGCCAGCAGTTCCGTGGGGCGGCCTTTGGGGGGCTACACCTTC
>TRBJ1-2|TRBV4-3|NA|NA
CASSQGVLTGQLGGYTF
TGCGCCAGCAGCCAAGGGGTATTGACAGGACAGTTGGGTGGCTACACCTTC
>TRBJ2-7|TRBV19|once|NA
CASSIRSRTGEQYF
TGTGCCAGTAGTATCAGGTCCCGAACGGGAGAGCAGTACTTC
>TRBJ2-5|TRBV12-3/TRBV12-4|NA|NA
CASSFAQGQTQYF
TGTGCCAGCAGTTTTGCTCAGGGGCAGACCCAGTACTTC